This TCR beta chain emerged from a study of massively parallel sequencing of T cell beta chains (dated by TCRdb to the late 2000s). About the study as a whole: The study profiled human TCR beta CDR3 diversity in peripheral blood using 5'-RACE, Illumina short-read sequencing and a dedicated short-read assembly strategy.

The donor pool comprised around 400 males and about 160 females, all aged roughly 18 to 45 years. From approximately 180 liters of pooled peripheral blood, peripheral leukocyte polyA+ RNA was isolated. For starting material, the researchers used a commercial mRNA preparation made from normal human peripheral blood leukocytes pooled across approximately 600 individuals. As encoded in the germline V gene, CDR1 is MNHEY while CDR2 is SVGEGT. Here V drops 8 bases and J drops 3 bases, and the junction holds 7 bases not matched to any gene. From the cysteine up to the phenylalanine, the CDR3 has a length of 13 residues. The only DNA kept is the CDR3, 39 bases in frame from the first base. The data were produced on an Illumina Genome Analyzer II. Two rounds of nested PCR with TRBC1/TRBC2-specific primers yielded a RACE product of about 520 bp, which was gel-purified. First-strand cDNA was made with a TRBC-specific primer plus a template-switching oligonucleotide, which provided a 5' anchor for RACE. Because the RACE amplicon was too long to sequence directly with short reads, the RACE amplicon was concatemerized by ligation and then sheared by sonication. PAGE was used to isolate a size fraction of 100 to 300 bp, and that fraction then underwent shotgun sequencing on the Illumina platform. In separate runs on an Illumina GAII, sequencing yielded 18.8 million 36-nt reads and 21.7 million 50-nt single-end reads. For the original study's pipeline: Assembly of the roughly 37,000,000 pooled reads was done with iSSAKE, using the parameters -m 15, -o 2 and -r 0.7. De novo CDR3 beta assemblies were seeded by reads aligning to the ends of Ensembl TRBV gene predictions that carried unmatched junctional bases. Rather than raw read depth, the number of matching assembled contigs was used to estimate clonotype abundance. Among the assembled clonotypes, about 2,000 (approximately 6%) contained in-frame stop codons and were discarded, which left about 35,000 productive clonotypes. Of the 250 to 300 unique TCR sequences obtained by Sanger sequencing of cloned RACE products, around 75% were also present in the Illumina assembly. TCRdb took the public reads, trimmed them with fastp at Q25, ran MiXCR for clone calling and kept in-frame beta chains. Merged by CDR3 protein, the rows form single entries marked with the most common genes and DNA. It is TCRdb's table, rather than the study itself, that gives the V and J calls and clone size. For this sample there are about 4,300 distinct CDR3 sequences; 35% to 45% appear just once. The top ten hold under 3% of the sample.

Results the study describes overall, beyond this receptor: Only about 23,000 (around 70%) of the clonotypes could be assigned a unique TRBV gene. When the data were subsampled, the number of clonotypes climbed linearly as read number increased, indicating that sequencing depth was far from saturation. Since the RNA was pooled from many donors, the results capture clonotype abundance averaged across the population rather than the repertoire of any individual. Across the 33,664 distinct clonotypes, single-copy clonotypes accounted for approximately 62% of clonotypes yet represented only 18.8% of assemblies. A single sequence read supported most clonotypes (about 70% of the roughly 34,000), and this single-read support could in principle inflate apparent diversity. TRBV usage was found to range from 0.01% for TRBV17 to 24% to 25% for TRBV20-1, and TRBJ usage was found to range from 1.5% to 2% for TRBJ2-6 to about 17% for TRBJ2-1. The reported gene usage frequencies may have been skewed by preferential PCR amplification of some TRBV and TRBJ sequences. The length of CDR3 beta varied from 21 to 81 nucleotides, with the peak at 45 nucleotides.

A word on this clonotype: The specificity of this receptor is unknown. Per-base quality was not reported, and no clone a single base away is much larger than it.

Recombination joined TRBV6-2 or TRBV6-3 with TRBJ2-7; 7 bases in the junction line up with TRBD1. The source is a pool of human donors in good health; the sample was commercial RNA pooled from many donors. Material: commercial RNA from peripheral blood pooled from many donors. The CDR3 in this case is CASLRDRLYEQYF. Read as DNA, the sequence is TGTGCCAGCCTCCGGGACAGACTCTACGAGCAGTACTTC.